This T cell receptor (beta chain) was captured by sequencing in a study of T-cell memory formation after mild COVID-19. Study outcomes and limitations: Clones contracting day 15 to 85 were balanced CD4/CD8; later expanders leaned CD4+.

Ten or more counts support this clonotype. The target antigen is unknown. Via MiXCR, TCRdb re-called the 5' RACE reads, giving one row per CDR3 protein. The data contain around 30,000 distinct CDR3 sequences, 9.5% to 15% of them singletons. Trimming removed 1 base at V and 6 bases at J, with 10 bases between. The CDR3 spans 14 residues. Germline CDR1 reads LGHDT; CDR2 reads YNNKEL (reference sequence). The TCR comes from an adult woman who had mild COVID-19 (a few samples of this study predate the infection). Cell type and time point are not known. The specimen was PBMCs or a T cell subset sorted from them (not recorded which). V and J are TRBV3-1 and TRBJ2-1; D remains unclear. CDR3 DNA: TGTGCCAGCAGCCAAGGAGCAAGCGCCAATGAGCAGTTCTTC. Translating gives CASSQGASANEQFF.